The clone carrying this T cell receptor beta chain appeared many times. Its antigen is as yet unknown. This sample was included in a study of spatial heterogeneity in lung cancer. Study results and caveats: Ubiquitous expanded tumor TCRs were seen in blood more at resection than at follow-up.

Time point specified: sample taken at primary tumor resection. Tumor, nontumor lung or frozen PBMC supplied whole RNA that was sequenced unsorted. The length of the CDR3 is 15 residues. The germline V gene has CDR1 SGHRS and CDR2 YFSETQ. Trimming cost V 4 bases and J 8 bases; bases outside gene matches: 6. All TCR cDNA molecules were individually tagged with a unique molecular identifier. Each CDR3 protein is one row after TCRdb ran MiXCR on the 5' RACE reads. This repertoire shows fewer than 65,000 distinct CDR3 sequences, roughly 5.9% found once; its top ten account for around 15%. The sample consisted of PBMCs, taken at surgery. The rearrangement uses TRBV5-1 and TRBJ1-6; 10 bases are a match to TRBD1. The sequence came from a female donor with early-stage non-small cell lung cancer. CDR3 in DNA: TGCGCCAGCAGCCCACCGGGACAGGGGTATTCACCCCTCCACTTT. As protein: CASSPPGQGYSPLHF.